The T cell receptor (beta chain) under discussion was sequenced for a study of identical twins. The authors used template switching to add a universal primer site and gave cDNA unique molecular identifiers. A single record per CDR3 protein comes from TCRdb applying MiXCR to the 5' RACE reads. The sample yields 420,000 or so distinct CDR3 sequences, about 18% seen once. V shed 7 bases, J shed 3 bases, and the junction held 9 bases outside the gene matches. CDR1 is MDHEN, CDR2 SYDVKM, per germline. CDR3 length: 15 residues. Findings of the study overall: Twin pairs had excess sharing that was weaker in beta out-of-frame sequences.

A note on this clonotype: What it binds is unknown.

The chain couples TRBV28 to TRBJ1-1; 9 bases line up with TRBD1. The clonotype originates from a man in his fifties or sixties in good health. The specimen was naive T cells sorted from blood. Here the CDR3 reads CASTLVGTGHTEAFF. CDR3 DNA sequence: TGTGCCAGCACTCTCGTGGGGACAGGGCACACTGAAGCTTTCTTT. The full variable domain, completed using reference TRBV28 and TRBJ1-1, is DVKVTQSSRYLVKRTGEKVFLECVQDMDHENMFWYRQDPGLGLRLIYFSYDVKMKEKGDIPEGYSVSREKKERFSLILESASTNQTSMYLCASTLVGTGHTEAFFGQGTRLTVV.